This TCR beta chain came from a study of shared clonotypes between healthy human individuals. The V end was cut by 4 bases, the J end by 0 bases, with 18 bases between. Germline lookup yields CDR1 SEHNR and CDR2 FQNEAQ (reference sequence). This CDR3 spans 17 amino acids. General observations from the study: It was the non-shared clonotypes that had lower generation probabilities than clonotypes shared by all four donors.

CD45RO-negative, CCR7-positively selected cells formed the naive CD8 fraction, excluding terminally differentiated effector memory CD45RA+ cells. Assay: immunoSEQ multiplex PCR; the TCRdb copy retains only in-frame clones and omits some. The repertoire holds roughly 2.1 million clones, with just over 90% as singletons. About this clone itself: Its antigen is still unknown.

The sample comprised naive CD8+ T cells from PBMCs. This receptor was identified in a young man in good health. Some clones in this sample may be carry-over from other donors' samples. The chain combines TRBV7-9 with TRBJ1-1; no clear D gene. CDR3 sequence reads: CASSSGSGSGLNTEAFF. The CDR3 DNA reads TGTGCCAGCAGCTCAGGCTCGGGCTCGGGGTTGAACACTGAAGCTTTCTTT. Using reference TRBV7-9 and TRBJ1-1 for the parts outside the CDR3, the full variable domain is DTGVSQNPRHKITKRGQNVTFRCDPISEHNRLYWYRQTLGQGPEFLTYFQNEAQLEKSRLLSDRFSAERPKGSFSTLEIQRTEQGDSAMYLCASSSGSGSGLNTEAFFGQGTRLTVV.